This T cell receptor (beta chain) was found in a study of blood T cell repertoires in COVID-19. About the research overall: Acute and convalescent COVID-19 samples came from the United States, Italy and Spain. From T cells, B-cell-depleted T cells, or PBMCs came the material, which was cDNA or gDNA.

Individuals drawn from around 25 US areas were about 18 to 90 years old. The germline CDR1 and CDR2 sequences are MRHNA and SNTAGT. V gave up 8 bases and J gave up 5 bases; unmatched junction bases: 9. The CDR3 contains 14 residues. Under the authors' procedure: Amplification of reference gene primers was used by the study to estimate nucleated cell counts. Repertoires were generated with immunoSEQ multiplex PCR, while TCRdb's copy carries only in-frame clones and drops some. V and J calls and clone size are as listed in that table; D and trimming were resolved from the DNA. The table shows approximately 260,000 clones, with approximately 83% occurring only once.

Sample: PBMCs or T cells enriched from blood (not recorded which). This TCR derives from a woman in her forties with acute COVID-19. The chain uses TRBV6-4 and TRBJ1-5; 7 bases align to TRBD1. The CDR3 protein is CASQGEISDQPQHF. In DNA form, the CDR3 reads TGTGCCAGCCAGGGGGAAATTTCCGATCAGCCCCAGCATTTT.